The 3 T cell receptor beta chains presented below share a single source sample, sequenced in a study of T cells of healthy individuals. MiXCR was run by TCRdb on the 5' RACE reads, yielding one entry per CDR3 protein. Altogether about 96,000 distinct CDR3 sequences are present, approximately 18% being singletons, with the ten largest covering 6.2%. These receptors were collected from a human donor in good health.

The chain employs TRBV4-3 and TRBJ2-7; TRBD2 agrees at 9 bases. The CDR3 contains 18 residues. Losses at the gene ends were 0 bases for V and 6 bases for J; bases not matched to a gene: 15. From germline, CDR1 is LGHNA and CDR2 YSLEER. CDR3 amino acids: CASSQDHDIGLAYSEQYF. CDR3 DNA: TGCGCCAGCAGCCAAGATCATGATATAGGACTAGCGTACTCCGAGCAGTACTTC.

This chain uses TRBV29-1 with TRBJ2-5, with TRBD1 identical over 10 bases. This CDR3 region has 16 residues. Germline assignment: CDR1 SQVTM and CDR2 ANQGSEA. The V and J ends lost 3 bases and 2 bases, in that order; junction bases with no gene match: 9. CDR3 sequence: CSVELGRTGGQETQYF. In nucleotides, the CDR3 is TGCAGCGTTGAGTTAGGTCGGACAGGGGGTCAAGAGACCCAGTACTTC.

This clonotype was picked up a small number of times. At one end the junction does not follow the germline gene, possibly because of a read error. The V gene is TRBV25-1, the J gene TRBJ1-2, with 9 nucleotides matching TRBD1. This CDR3 has 12 amino acids. Germline V gives CDR1 MGHDK, CDR2 SYGVNS. CDR3 region: CASSDGDRARFF. The CDR3 nucleotides read TGTGCCAGCAGTGACGGGGACAGGGCCCGCTTCTTC.